Presented here are 24 T cell receptor beta chains from one specimen sequenced in a study of cytomegalovirus exposure and HLA in healthy donors. This PCR relied on a set of 60 Vbeta primers and 13 Jbeta primers. Sequencing was performed with immunoSEQ multiplex PCR; in TCRdb, only in-frame clones are kept and a portion is missing. The table includes around 200,000 clones, around 89% detected once. Sequencing input: PBMCs. These receptor sequences come from a young woman in good health and CMV-seronegative.

The genes are TRBV27 and TRBJ2-1, with D tentatively TRBD2 (6 bases). The CDR3 covers 12 residues. With 8 bases removed from V and 8 bases from J, the gap between germline ends came to 13 bases. Germline CDR1 and CDR2: MNHEY and SMNVEV (reference sequence). The DNA of the CDR3 is TGTGCCAGCCCCCGGGGGAGCGATGAGCAGTTCTTC. It yields the protein CASPRGSDEQFF.

The genes are TRBV4-2 and TRBJ2-1; D is perhaps TRBD1 (5 bases). The V and J ends lost 5 bases and 0 bases respectively, with 17 bases between them. The germline CDR1 and CDR2 sequences are LGHNA and YNFKEQ. The CDR3 length is 17 residues. The CDR3 loop reads CASSYTGAPGSYNEQFF. The CDR3 bases are TGTGCCAGCAGCTACACTGGGGCCCCGGGCTCCTACAATGAGCAGTTCTTC.

The chain recombines TRBV5-6 with TRBJ1-6; D remains ambiguous. Germline assignment: CDR1 SGHDT and CDR2 YYEEEE. Trimming pared 0 bases from V and 4 bases from J, leaving 11 bases between. The CDR3 has 16 residues. This CDR3 is CASSLEASGYNSPLHF. The CDR3 coding sequence is TGTGCCAGCAGCTTGGAGGCCTCCGGGTATAATTCACCCCTCCACTTT.

The V and J genes are TRBV7-2 and TRBJ2-7, with 7 bases fitting TRBD2. Germline V lookup: CDR1 SGHTA, CDR2 FQGNSA. V dropped 1 base and J dropped 5; count of bases not matched to a gene: 8. The CDR3 runs 15 residues. The CDR3 protein is CASSLGGGSRNEQYF. In DNA form, the CDR3 reads TGTGCCAGCAGCTTAGGGGGCGGGAGCAGGAACGAGCAGTACTTC.

This clone is a singleton in its sample. V gene TRBV4-1 combines with J gene TRBJ2-7; 8 positions agree with TRBD2. The J segment lost 1 base and the V segment lost 0 bases, leaving 5 bases of the junction unmatched. CDR3 length: 16 residues. Germline lookup yields CDR1 MGHRA and CDR2 YSYEKL. The CDR3 region has the DNA TGCGCCAGCAGCCAAGATATAGCTAGCGGGTCCTACGAGCAGTACTTC. It translates to CASSQDIASGSYEQYF.

Note on this clone: An end of the junction does not agree with germline; a read error may underlie this. The chain uses TRBV29-1 and TRBJ2-1; tentative D call: TRBD1 (6 bases). CDR1 is SQVTM and CDR2 is ANQGSEA in the germline V gene. This CDR3 spans 15 amino acids. CDR3 amino acids: CSVEAPGESFNEQFF. The CDR3 region has the DNA TGCAGCGTCGAAGCCCCAGGGGAGTCCTTCAATGAGCAGTTCTTC.

The CDR3 region is CASSPDRGLIEQYF. In DNA, the CDR3 is TGCGCCAGCAGCCCCGACAGGGGATTAATTGAGCAGTACTTC. The V and J genes are TRBV5-1 and TRBJ2-7; 8 bases are a match to TRBD1. CDR3 length: 14 amino acids. Germline V lookup: CDR1 SGHRS, CDR2 YFSETQ. With 4 bases clipped from V and 7 bases from J, the junction kept 10 bases outside the gene matches.

The chain carries TRBV15 and TRBJ2-7; 14 bases map to TRBD2. The CDR3 is 16 residues long. CDR1 is LNHNV and CDR2 is YYDKDF in the germline V gene (reference sequence). The V gene end was trimmed by 5 bases and the J gene end by 5 bases; junction bases not matched to a gene: 8. The CDR3 loop is CATSGGLAGASHEQYF. The CDR3 coding sequence is TGTGCCACCAGCGGGGGACTAGCGGGAGCTAGCCACGAGCAGTACTTC.

The chain carries TRBV23-1 and TRBJ2-3, with D possibly being TRBD1 (7 bases). TRBV23-1 is designated an ORF whose function remains uncertain. This CDR3 spans 16 amino acids. V shed 0 bases and J shed 2 bases, with 12 bases lying between them. The CDR3: CASSQSDREVTDTQYF. For the CDR3, the DNA is TGCGCCAGCAGTCAATCAGACAGGGAGGTCACAGATACGCAGTATTTT.

The chain uses TRBV27 and TRBJ1-2; 7 bases line up with TRBD1. The length of the CDR3 is 17 residues. The J segment lost 4 bases and the V segment lost 5 bases, leaving 16 bases of the junction unmatched. The germline V gene has CDR1 MNHEY and CDR2 SMNVEV (reference sequence). CDR3 amino acids: CASSRTGAGGYGYGYTF. CDR3 bases: TGTGCCAGCAGTCGGACCGGGGCAGGGGGGTATGGCTATGGCTACACCTTC.

This clone was picked up one time. V gene TRBV7-3 combines with J gene TRBJ2-1; D ambiguous. The V and J ends lost 0 bases and 1 base respectively, with 10 bases between them. Per the germline V gene, CDR1 is SGHTA and CDR2 is FQGTGA. This CDR3 is built from 16 residues. This CDR3 is CASSLTVLGSYNEQFF. CDR3 sequence (DNA): TGTGCCAGCAGCTTAACAGTGCTAGGTTCCTACAATGAGCAGTTCTTC.

The J gene is TRBJ1-1, the V gene TRBV10-3, with 7 bases matching TRBD1. The ends lost 10 bases at V and 0 bases at J; junction bases unmatched: 5. CDR1 ENHRY and CDR2 SYGVKD come from the germline V gene. The CDR3 loop spans 13 amino acids. The CDR3, as DNA: TGTGCCAGCCAGGGGGTATTGAACACTGAAGCTTTCTTT. Translated, it gives CASQGVLNTEAFF.

V is TRBV5-4 and J is TRBJ1-6; TRBD1 might be the D (6 bases). Germline CDR1 SGHNT, CDR2 YYREEE (reference sequence). Trimming removed 1 base from V and 6 bases from J, with 23 bases in between. The CDR3 has 19 amino acids. CDR3 in amino acids: CASSLSYANTGTSNSPLHF. The CDR3 DNA is TGTGCCAGCAGCTTGTCTTACGCTAATACCGGGACATCTAATTCACCCCTCCACTTT.

The gene calls are TRBV11-2 and TRBJ1-1; 7 bases fit TRBD1. Germline V gene data show CDR1 as SGHAT and CDR2 as FQNNGV. The length of the CDR3 is 17 residues. V was pared by 5 bases and J by 2 bases, with 14 bases of the junction left unmatched. CDR3 in DNA: TGTGCCAGCAGCCCAATCAACCAGGGGGTGGTAAACACTGAAGCTTTCTTT. Its translation is CASSPINQGVVNTEAFF.

The chain is built from TRBV11-2 and TRBJ1-3; D possibly corresponds to TRBD1 (6 bases). This CDR3 has 17 residues. With 3 bases removed from V and 2 bases from J, the gap between germline ends came to 17 bases. The germline gives CDR1 SGHAT, CDR2 FQNNGV. CDR3 bases: TGTGCCAGCAGCTTGGGAACAGGGTACCTTCCTGGAAACACCATATATTTT. Its protein product is CASSLGTGYLPGNTIYF.

This clone appeared once. The chain is built from TRBV30 and TRBJ2-7; 7 positions agree with TRBD1. The trim removed 0 bases at V and 2 bases at J, leaving 4 bases unmatched. Germline V CDR1 and CDR2: GTSNPN, SVGIG (reference sequence). This CDR3 spans 14 amino acids. CDR3 nucleotides: TGTGCCTGGAGTGTCACAGGGGCGGCCTACGAGCAGTACTTC. Its translation: CAWSVTGAAYEQYF.

This clone was seen more than once but under ten times. This chain uses TRBV28 with TRBJ1-5; TRBD1 is a possible D gene (5 bases). Germline V lookup: CDR1 MDHEN, CDR2 SYDVKM. Trimming removed 4 bases at V and 3 bases at J, with 13 bases between. CDR3 length equals 15 residues. The CDR3 sequence: CASSSGGAFNQPQHF. The CDR3 coding sequence is TGTGCCAGCAGTTCGGGGGGTGCTTTCAATCAGCCCCAGCATTTT.

This clone occurred a few times. In DNA form, the CDR3 reads TGTGCCAGCAGCCCGATGGCGGGGGACTATGGCTACACCTTC. It encodes CASSPMAGDYGYTF. The chain is built from TRBV7-6 and TRBJ1-2, with D tentatively TRBD1 (5 bases). CDR3 length: 14 residues. V was shortened by 5 bases and J by 3 bases, with 13 bases between the two germline ends. Per germline, CDR1 SGHVS and CDR2 FNYEAQ.

The chain employs TRBV29-1 and TRBJ1-1; D might be TRBD1 (5 bases). From germline, CDR1 is SQVTM and CDR2 ANQGSEA. Trimming took 4 bases from V and 1 from J, leaving 16 bases between them. CDR3 length: 15 amino acids. CDR3 loop: CSVGGGRAPNTEAFF. The DNA for the CDR3 is TGCAGCGTTGGAGGTGGCAGGGCTCCGAACACTGAAGCTTTCTTT.

This chain uses TRBV5-1 with TRBJ1-5, with D tentatively TRBD1 (6 bases). The CDR3 runs 14 residues. V was cut by 1 base and J by 6 bases, with 11 bases left in between. The germline CDR1 and CDR2 sequences are SGHRS and YFSETQ. The CDR3 here is CASSLYTGSQPQHF. The CDR3 nucleotides read TGCGCCAGCAGCTTGTATACAGGGTCTCAGCCCCAGCATTTT.

The rearrangement links TRBV27 to TRBJ1-2, with D perhaps matching TRBD1 (6 bases). Per the germline V gene, CDR1 is MNHEY and CDR2 is SMNVEV (reference sequence). The ends were cut back, 2 bases at V and 4 bases at J, with 20 bases in the middle. There are 17 residues in the CDR3. The CDR3 DNA sequence: TGTGCCAGCAGTTTAAAGGGGCCAGGGGCACCGTCCTATGGCTACACCTTC. Translating it yields CASSLKGPGAPSYGYTF.

This chain joins TRBV2 and TRBJ2-1; 9 bases are a match to TRBD1. With 9 bases clipped from V and 7 bases from J, the junction kept 7 bases outside the gene matches. Germline lookup yields CDR1 SNHLY and CDR2 FYNNEI. The CDR3 spans 13 residues. CDR3 loop: CASIRDRVNEQFF. As DNA, the CDR3 is TGTGCCAGTATAAGGGACAGGGTTAATGAGCAGTTCTTC.

V is TRBV2 and J is TRBJ1-2; D ambiguous. Trimming pared 5 bases from V and 8 bases from J, leaving 12 bases between. Germline CDR1 reads SNHLY; CDR2 reads FYNNEI. This CDR3 spans 12 amino acids. The CDR3 is CASSPTYRGYTF. The CDR3 region has the DNA TGTGCCAGCAGTCCAACCTACCGCGGCTACACCTTC.

The V and J genes are TRBV7-9 and TRBJ1-2, with D uncertain. Trimming took off 3 bases at V and 4 bases at J, with 15 bases between the two ends. Germline assignment: CDR1 SEHNR and CDR2 FQNEAQ (reference sequence). The length of the CDR3 is 15 residues. In DNA, the CDR3 is TGTGCCAGCAGCTTCGCCGCCCGTGAGGCCTATGGCTACACCTTC. It codes for CASSFAAREAYGYTF.